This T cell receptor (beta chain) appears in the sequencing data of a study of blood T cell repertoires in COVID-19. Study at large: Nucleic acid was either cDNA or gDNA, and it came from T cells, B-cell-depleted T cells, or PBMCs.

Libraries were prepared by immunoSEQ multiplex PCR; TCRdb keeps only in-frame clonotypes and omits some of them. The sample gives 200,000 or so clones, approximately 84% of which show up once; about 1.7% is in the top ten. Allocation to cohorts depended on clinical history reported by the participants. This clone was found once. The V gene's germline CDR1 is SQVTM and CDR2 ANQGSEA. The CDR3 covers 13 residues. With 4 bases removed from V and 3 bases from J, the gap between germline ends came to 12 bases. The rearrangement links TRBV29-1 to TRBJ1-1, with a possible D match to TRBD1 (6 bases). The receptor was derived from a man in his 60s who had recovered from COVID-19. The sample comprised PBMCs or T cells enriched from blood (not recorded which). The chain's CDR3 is CSVGTVLHTEAFF. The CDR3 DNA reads TGCAGCGTTGGGACAGTGCTGCACACTGAAGCTTTCTTT.